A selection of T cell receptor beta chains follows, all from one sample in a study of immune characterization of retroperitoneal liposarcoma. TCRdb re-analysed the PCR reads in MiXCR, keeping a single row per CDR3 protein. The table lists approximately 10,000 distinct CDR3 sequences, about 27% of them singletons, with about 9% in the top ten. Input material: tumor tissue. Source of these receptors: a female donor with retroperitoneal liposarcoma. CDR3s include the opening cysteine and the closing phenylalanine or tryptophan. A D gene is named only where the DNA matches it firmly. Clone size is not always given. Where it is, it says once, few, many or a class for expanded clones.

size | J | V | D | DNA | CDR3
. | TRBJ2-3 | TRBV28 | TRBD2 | TGTGCCAGCACCAAGGGACTAGCGGGAGCATGGGATACGCAGTATTTT | CASTKGLAGAWDTQYF
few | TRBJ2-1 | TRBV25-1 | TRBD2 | TGTGCCAGCAGTGACCCCACAGCGGGAGGCCGGAATGAGCAGTTCTTC | CASSDPTAGGRNEQFF
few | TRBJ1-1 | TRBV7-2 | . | TGTGCCAGCAGCTTATTTGTCAGGGTAACTGAAGCTTTCTTT | CASSLFVRVTEAFF
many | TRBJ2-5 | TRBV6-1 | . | TGTGCCAGCAGTGACACCGAGGCGTACCAAGAGACCCAGTACTTC | CASSDTEAYQETQYF
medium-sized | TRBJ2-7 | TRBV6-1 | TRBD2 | TGTGCCAGCGGACTAGCCCTCGAGCAGTACTTC | CASGLALEQYF
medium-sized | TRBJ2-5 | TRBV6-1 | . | TGTGCCAGCAGTACACTTGACAGGTCTAGATCCAATGAGCAGTACTTC | CASSTLDRSRSNEQYF
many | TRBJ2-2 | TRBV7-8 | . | TGTGCCAGCAGCCCTCTTACCGGGGAGCTGTTTTTT | CASSPLTGELFF
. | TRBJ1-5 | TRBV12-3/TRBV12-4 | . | TGTGCCAGCACTGAACAGGGTTGGAGCAATCAGCCCCAGCATTTT | CASTEQGWSNQPQHF
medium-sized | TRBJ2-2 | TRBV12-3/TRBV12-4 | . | TGTGCCAGCAGGAGTAGCGGGGAGCTGTTTTTT | CASRSSGELFF
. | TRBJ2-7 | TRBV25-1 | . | TGTGCCAGCAGTGTAGGGCCCGGGACATCTTCTTACGAGCAGTACTTC | CASSVGPGTSSYEQYF
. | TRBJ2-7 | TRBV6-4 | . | TGTGCCAGGGGGGGCAGCCAGGCCTACGAGCAGTACTTC | CARGGSQAYEQYF
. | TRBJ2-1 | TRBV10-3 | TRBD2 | TGTGCCACCTTAAGCGGGAGGGCCGTCAATGAGCAGTTCTTC | CATLSGRAVNEQFF
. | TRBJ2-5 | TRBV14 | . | TGTGCCAGCAGCCTCCTGGACGGCCAAGAGACCCAGTACTTC | CASSLLDGQETQYF
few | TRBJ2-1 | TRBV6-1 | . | TGTGCCAGCAGTGAAGTGGGGACGTCCTACGAGCAGTTCTTC | CASSEVGTSYEQFF
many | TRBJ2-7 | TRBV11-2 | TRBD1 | TGTGCCAGCACCCTATCACAGGGGGGATACGAGCAGTACTTC | CASTLSQGGYEQYF
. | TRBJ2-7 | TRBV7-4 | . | TGTGCCAGCAGCCACCTCACGGGAGATAACTACGAGCAGTACTTC | CASSHLTGDNYEQYF
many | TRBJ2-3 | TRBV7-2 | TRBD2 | TGTGCCAGCAGCACCAAAATCCGGGGGGGGTCTGGCACAGATACGCAGTATTTT | CASSTKIRGGSGTDTQYF
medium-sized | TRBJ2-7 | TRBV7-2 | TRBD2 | TGTGCCAGCAGCCCTTGGCCTCGGGGGGGGCTCGAGCAGTACTTC | CASSPWPRGGLEQYF
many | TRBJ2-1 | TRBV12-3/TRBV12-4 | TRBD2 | TGTGCCAGCAGTTTACAGCTAGCGGGAGGAGAGACCCAGTTCTTC | CASSLQLAGGETQFF
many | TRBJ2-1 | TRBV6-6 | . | TGTGCCAGCAGTTACTCAGTGGTTATTAGCTCCTACGAGCAGTTCTTC | CASSYSVVISSYEQFF
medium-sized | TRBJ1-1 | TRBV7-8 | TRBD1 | TGTGCCAGCAGCTTGGGACAGGGAAGAACTGAAGCTTTCTTT | CASSLGQGRTEAFF
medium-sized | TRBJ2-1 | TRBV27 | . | TGTGCCACCCAAGTTTGGAATGAGCAGTTCTTC | CATQVWNEQFF
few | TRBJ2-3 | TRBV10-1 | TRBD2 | TGCGCCAGCAGTGAATTAACTAGCGGGCGCACAGATACGCAGTATTTT | CASSELTSGRTDTQYF
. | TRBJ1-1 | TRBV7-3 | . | TGTGCCAGCAGCTTAAAAGGGACTAGTGGGAACACTGAAGCTTTCTTT | CASSLKGTSGNTEAFF
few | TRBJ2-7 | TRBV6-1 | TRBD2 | TGTGCCAGCAGTGAATTTGTCGGGAGGGGAAATGAGCAGTACTTC | CASSEFVGRGNEQYF
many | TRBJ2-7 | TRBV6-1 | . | TGTGCCAGCCGCCATGGTTCCTACGAGCAGTACTTC | CASRHGSYEQYF
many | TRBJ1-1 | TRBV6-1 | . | TGTGCCAGCAGCCAGCCCAGGGTCGGGAAGACTGAAGCTTTCTTT | CASSQPRVGKTEAFF
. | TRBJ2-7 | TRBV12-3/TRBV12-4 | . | TGTGCCAGCAGTCGGACAACGGGAGTTTATGAGCAGTACTTC | CASSRTTGVYEQYF
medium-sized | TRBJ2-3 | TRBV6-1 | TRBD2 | TGTGCCAGCAGTCTTAGCGGGGGGGCATCAGATACGCAGTATTTT | CASSLSGGASDTQYF
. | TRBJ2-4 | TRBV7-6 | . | TGTGCCAGCAGCCTCGGCTCTAGAAACTACAATGAGCAGTACTTC | CASSLGSRNYNEQYF
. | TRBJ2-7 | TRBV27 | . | TGTGCCAGCAGTTTAAGGGCATCCTACGAGCAGTACTTC | CASSLRASYEQYF
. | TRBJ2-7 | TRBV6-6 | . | TGTGCCAGCAGTTACAGCCCCGGGGGAGAGCAGTACTTC | CASSYSPGGEQYF
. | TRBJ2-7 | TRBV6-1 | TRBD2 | TGTGCCAGCAGCCAGAGCGGGGCCTACAATGAGCAGTACTTC | CASSQSGAYNEQYF
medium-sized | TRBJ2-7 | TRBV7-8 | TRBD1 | TGTGCCAGCAGCTTCCGACAGGGGGCGAACTACGAGCAGTACTTC | CASSFRQGANYEQYF
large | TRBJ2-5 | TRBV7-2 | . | TGTGCCAGCACCACTTCGCGGGACTCCCAAGAGACCCAGTACTTC | CASTTSRDSQETQYF
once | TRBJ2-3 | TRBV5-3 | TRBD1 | TGTGCCAGCAGCGCCGGGACAGGACTCACAGATACGCAGTATTTT | CASSAGTGLTDTQYF
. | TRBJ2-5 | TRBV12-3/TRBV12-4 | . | TGTGCCAGCAGTCCCGGGTATAGCACGACCCAGTACTTC | CASSPGYSTTQYF
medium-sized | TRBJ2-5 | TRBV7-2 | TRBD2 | TGTGCCAGCAGCTTAACTAGCGGGGGCGGGGAGACCCAGTACTTC | CASSLTSGGGETQYF
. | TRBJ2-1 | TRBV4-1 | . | TGTGCCAGCAGCCAGAGATTGGGGCCGTCCTACGAGCAGTTCTTC | CASSQRLGPSYEQFF